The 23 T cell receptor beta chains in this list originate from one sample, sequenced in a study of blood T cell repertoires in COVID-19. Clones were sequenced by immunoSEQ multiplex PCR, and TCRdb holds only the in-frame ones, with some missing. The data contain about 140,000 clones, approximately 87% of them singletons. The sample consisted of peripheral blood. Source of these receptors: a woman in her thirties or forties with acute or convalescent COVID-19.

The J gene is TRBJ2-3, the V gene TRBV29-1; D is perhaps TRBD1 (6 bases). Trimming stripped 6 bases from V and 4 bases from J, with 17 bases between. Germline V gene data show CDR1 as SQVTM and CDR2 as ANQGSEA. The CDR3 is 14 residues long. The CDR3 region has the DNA TGCAGCGTGTATGGCAGGGGCCGCGCAGATACGCAGTATTTT. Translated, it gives CSVYGRGRADTQYF.

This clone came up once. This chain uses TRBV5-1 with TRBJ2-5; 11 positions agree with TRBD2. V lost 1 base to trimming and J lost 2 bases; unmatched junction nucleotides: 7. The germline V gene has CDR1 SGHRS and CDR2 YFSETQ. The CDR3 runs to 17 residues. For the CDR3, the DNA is TGCGCCAGCAGCTTGAAACCTAGCGGGGGGACTCAAGAGACCCAGTACTTC. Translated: CASSLKPSGGTQETQYF.

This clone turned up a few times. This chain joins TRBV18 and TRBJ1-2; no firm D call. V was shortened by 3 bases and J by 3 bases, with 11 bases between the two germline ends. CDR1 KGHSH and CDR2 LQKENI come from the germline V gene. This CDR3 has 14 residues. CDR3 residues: CASSPLPGDYGYTF. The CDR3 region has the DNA TGTGCCAGCTCACCTCTTCCGGGTGACTATGGCTACACCTTC.

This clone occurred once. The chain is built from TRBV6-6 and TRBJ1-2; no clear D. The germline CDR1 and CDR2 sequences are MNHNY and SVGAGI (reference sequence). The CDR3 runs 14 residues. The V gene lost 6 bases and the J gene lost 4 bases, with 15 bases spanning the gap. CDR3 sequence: CASSPGPGGYGYTF. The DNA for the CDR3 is TGTGCCAGCAGCCCCGGGCCGGGAGGCTATGGCTACACCTTC.

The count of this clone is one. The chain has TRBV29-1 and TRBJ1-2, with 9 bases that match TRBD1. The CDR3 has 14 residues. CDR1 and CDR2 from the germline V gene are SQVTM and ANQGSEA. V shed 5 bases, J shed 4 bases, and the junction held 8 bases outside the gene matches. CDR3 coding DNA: TGCAGCGTTCCGGGGGACAGGGCGCCCTATGGCTACACCTTC. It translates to CSVPGDRAPYGYTF.

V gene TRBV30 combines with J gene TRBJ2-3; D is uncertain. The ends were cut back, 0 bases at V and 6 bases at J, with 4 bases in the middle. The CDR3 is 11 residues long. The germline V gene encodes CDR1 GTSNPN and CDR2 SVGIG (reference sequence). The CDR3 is CAWSVQDTQYF. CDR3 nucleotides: TGTGCCTGGAGTGTACAGGATACGCAGTATTTT. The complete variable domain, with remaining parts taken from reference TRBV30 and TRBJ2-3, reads SQTIHQWPATLVQPVGSPLSLECTVEGTSNPNLYWYRQAAGRGLQLLFYSVGIGQISSEVPQNLSASRPQDRQFILSSKKLLLSDSGFYLCAWSVQDTQYFGPGTRLTVL.

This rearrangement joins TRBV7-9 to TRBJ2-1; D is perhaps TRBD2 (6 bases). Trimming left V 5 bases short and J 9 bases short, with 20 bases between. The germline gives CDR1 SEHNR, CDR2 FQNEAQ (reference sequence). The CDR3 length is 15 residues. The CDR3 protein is CASSEGSRDGGEQFF. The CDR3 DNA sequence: TGTGCCAGCAGCGAAGGGTCGCGAGACGGGGGTGAGCAGTTCTTC.

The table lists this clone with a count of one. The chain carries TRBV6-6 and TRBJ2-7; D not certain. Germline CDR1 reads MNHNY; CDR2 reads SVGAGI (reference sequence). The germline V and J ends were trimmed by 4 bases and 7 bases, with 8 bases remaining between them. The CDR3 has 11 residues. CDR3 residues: CASSSNLEQYF. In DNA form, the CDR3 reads TGTGCCAGCAGTTCCAATTTGGAGCAGTACTTC.

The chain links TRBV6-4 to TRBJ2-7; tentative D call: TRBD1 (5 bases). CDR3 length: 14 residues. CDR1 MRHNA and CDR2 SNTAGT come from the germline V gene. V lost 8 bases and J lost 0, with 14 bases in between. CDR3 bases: TGTGCCAGCCGTCGAGAACAGGCCTCCTACGAGCAGTACTTC. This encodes CASRREQASYEQYF.

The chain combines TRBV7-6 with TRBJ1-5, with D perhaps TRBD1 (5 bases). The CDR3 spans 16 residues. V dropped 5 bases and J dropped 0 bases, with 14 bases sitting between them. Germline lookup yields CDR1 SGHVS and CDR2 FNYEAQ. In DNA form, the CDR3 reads TGTGCCAGCAGCCCCACAGTGGGGCCTAGCAATCAGCCCCAGCATTTT. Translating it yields CASSPTVGPSNQPQHF.

Here the CDR3 reads CAISRLAGGGADTQYF. CDR3 bases: TGTGCCATCAGTCGACTAGCGGGGGGAGGGGCAGATACGCAGTATTTT. The chain recombines TRBV10-3 with TRBJ2-3; 13 bases are a match to TRBD2. The V and J ends lost 5 bases and 4 bases, in that order; junction bases with no gene match: 6. Germline CDR1 is ENHRY and CDR2 is SYGVKD. The CDR3 extends over 16 amino acids.

This CDR3 is CASSLVAYTYEQYF. The CDR3, as DNA: TGTGCCAGCAGCTTAGTCGCCTATACCTACGAGCAGTACTTC. The chain is built from TRBV7-2 and TRBJ2-7; D uncertain. The CDR3 loop spans 14 amino acids. The V gene's germline CDR1 is SGHTA and CDR2 FQGNSA. V was trimmed by 1 base and J by 2 bases, leaving 9 bases between them. The variable domain in full, completed from reference TRBV7-2 and TRBJ2-7, reads GAGVSQSPSNKVTEKGKDVELRCDPISGHTALYWYRQSLGQGLEFLIYFQGNSAPDKSGLPSDRFSAERTGGSVSTLTIQRTQQEDSAVYLCASSLVAYTYEQYFGPGTRLTVT.

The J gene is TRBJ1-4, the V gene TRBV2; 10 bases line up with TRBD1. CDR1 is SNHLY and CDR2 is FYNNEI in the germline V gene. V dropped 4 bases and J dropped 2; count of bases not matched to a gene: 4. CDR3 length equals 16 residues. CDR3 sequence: CASSVGQGMTNEKLFF. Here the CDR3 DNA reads TGTGCCAGCAGTGTGGGACAGGGGATGACTAATGAAAAACTGTTTTTT. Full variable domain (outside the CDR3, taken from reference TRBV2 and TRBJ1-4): EPEVTQTPSHQVTQMGQEVILRCVPISNHLYFYWYRQILGQKVEFLVSFYNNEISEKSEIFDDQFSVERPDGSNFTLKIRSTKLEDSAMYFCASSVGQGMTNEKLFFGSGTQLSVL.

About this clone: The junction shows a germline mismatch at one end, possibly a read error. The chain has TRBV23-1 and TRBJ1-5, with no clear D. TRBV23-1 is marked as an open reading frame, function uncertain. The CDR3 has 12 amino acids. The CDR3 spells CARSPSTKPQHF. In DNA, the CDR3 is TGCGCCAGAAGTCCCAGTACGAAGCCCCAGCATTTT.

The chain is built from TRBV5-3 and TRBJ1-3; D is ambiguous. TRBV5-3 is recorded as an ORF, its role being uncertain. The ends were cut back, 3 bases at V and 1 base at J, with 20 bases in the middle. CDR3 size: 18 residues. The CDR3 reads CARSSPARRVRSGNTIYF. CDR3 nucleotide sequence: TGTGCCAGAAGCTCCCCCGCGCGGAGGGTGAGGTCTGGAAACACCATATATTTT.

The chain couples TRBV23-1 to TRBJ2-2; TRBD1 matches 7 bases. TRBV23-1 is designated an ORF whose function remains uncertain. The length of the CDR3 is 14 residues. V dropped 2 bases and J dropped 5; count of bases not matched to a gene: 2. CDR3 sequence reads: CASSQPQGTGELFF. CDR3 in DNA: TGCGCCAGCAGTCAACCACAGGGGACCGGGGAGCTGTTTTTT.

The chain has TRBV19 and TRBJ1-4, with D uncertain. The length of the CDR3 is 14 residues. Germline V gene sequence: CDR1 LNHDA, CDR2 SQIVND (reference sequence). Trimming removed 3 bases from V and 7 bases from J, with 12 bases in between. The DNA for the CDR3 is TGTGCCAGTAGTATCTGGCCTCCGGGTGAAAAACTGTTTTTT. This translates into CASSIWPPGEKLFF.

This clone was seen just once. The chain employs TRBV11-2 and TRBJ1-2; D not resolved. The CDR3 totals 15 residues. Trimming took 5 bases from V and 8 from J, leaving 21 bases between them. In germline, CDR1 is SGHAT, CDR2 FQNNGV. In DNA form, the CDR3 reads TGTGCCAGCAGCCCTTCAGCTACGTATTGGAGGGGCTACACCTTC. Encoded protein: CASSPSATYWRGYTF.

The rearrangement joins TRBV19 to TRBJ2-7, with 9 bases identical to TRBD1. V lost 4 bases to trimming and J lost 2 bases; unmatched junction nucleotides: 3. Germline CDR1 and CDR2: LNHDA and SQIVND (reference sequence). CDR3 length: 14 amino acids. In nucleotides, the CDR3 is TGTGCCAGTAGTACGACAGGGGGGCCCTACGAGCAGTACTTC. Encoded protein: CASSTTGGPYEQYF.

The CDR3 DNA follows: TGTGCCAGCAGCCAGGGACTGAGCTCCTATAATTCACCCCTCCACTTT. Translation: CASSQGLSSYNSPLHF. The chain employs TRBV6-6 and TRBJ1-6; tentative D call: TRBD1 (5 bases). Looked up from germline, CDR1 is MNHNY and CDR2 is SVGAGI (reference sequence). V was shortened by 6 bases and J by 0 bases, with 12 bases between the two germline ends. CDR3 length equals 16 residues.

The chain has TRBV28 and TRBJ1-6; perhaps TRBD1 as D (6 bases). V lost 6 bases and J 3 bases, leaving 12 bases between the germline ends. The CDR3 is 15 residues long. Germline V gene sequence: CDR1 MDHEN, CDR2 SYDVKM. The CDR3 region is CASSSQGFYNSPLHF. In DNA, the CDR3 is TGTGCCAGCAGCTCACAGGGTTTCTATAATTCACCCCTCCACTTT. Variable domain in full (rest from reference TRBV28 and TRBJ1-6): DVKVTQSSRYLVKRTGEKVFLECVQDMDHENMFWYRQDPGLGLRLIYFSYDVKMKEKGDIPEGYSVSREKKERFSLILESASTNQTSMYLCASSSQGFYNSPLHFGNGTRLTVT.

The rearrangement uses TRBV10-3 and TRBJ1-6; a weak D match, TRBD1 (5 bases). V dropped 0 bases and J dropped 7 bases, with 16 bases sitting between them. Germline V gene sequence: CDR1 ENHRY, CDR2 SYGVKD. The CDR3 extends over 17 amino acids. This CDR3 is CAISESMTGAGNSPLHF. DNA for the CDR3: TGTGCCATCAGTGAGTCGATGACCGGGGCGGGGAATTCACCCCTCCACTTT.

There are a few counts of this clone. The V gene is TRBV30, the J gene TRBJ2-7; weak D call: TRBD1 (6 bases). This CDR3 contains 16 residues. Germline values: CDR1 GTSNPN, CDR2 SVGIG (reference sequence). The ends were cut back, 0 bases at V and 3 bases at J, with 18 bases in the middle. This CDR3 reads CAWSVISVQGFYEQYF. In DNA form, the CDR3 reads TGTGCCTGGAGTGTGATATCCGTACAGGGTTTCTACGAGCAGTACTTC.